This TCR beta chain was captured in a study of tumor-infiltrating lymphocytes in oesophageal squamous cell carcinoma. TCRdb reprocessed the PCR reads via MiXCR and lists one record per CDR3 protein. The sample lists more than 15,000 distinct CDR3 sequences, around 41% seen once, with about 13% in the top ten. The V gene's germline CDR1 is SGHNT and CDR2 YENEEA. With 5 bases clipped from V and 6 bases from J, the junction kept 8 bases outside the gene matches. The CDR3 consists of 16 residues. This receptor was taken from a male donor with esophageal squamous cell carcinoma. The chain combines TRBV11-3 with TRBJ2-1; 12 positions match TRBD2. Sequenced material: normal esophageal tissue next to the tumor. The CDR3 loop reads CASSKGLAGSLNEQFF. In nucleotides, the CDR3 is TGTGCCAGCAGCAAAGGACTAGCGGGATCGCTCAATGAGCAGTTCTTC.